Listed below are T cell receptor beta chains from one sample, sequenced in a study of T cells after yellow fever vaccination. TCRdb passed the 5' RACE reads through MiXCR, listing each CDR3 protein once. Among about 580,000 distinct CDR3 sequences listed, around 16% were seen once. Source: PBMCs, taken 5 days after the first yellow fever vaccination. Source of these receptors: a man aged 18 to 35 who received the YFV17D yellow fever vaccine. CDR3s include the opening cysteine and the closing phenylalanine or tryptophan. The D gene is left open where the match is weak. Part of the rows lack a size; the others show once, few, many or a class for expanded clones.

V: TRBV7-2
size: -
D: -
J: TRBJ1-1
CDR3: CASSLGPRGNTEAFF
DNA: TGTGCCAGCAGCTTAGGCCCCAGGGGAAACACTGAAGCTTTCTTT

V: TRBV6-5
size: -
D: -
J: TRBJ1-2
CDR3: CASSYSSRNYGYTF
DNA: TGTGCCAGCAGTTACTCGAGCAGGAACTATGGCTACACCTTC

V: TRBV10-2
size: many
D: -
J: TRBJ2-2
CDR3: CASSVPGATGELFF
DNA: TGCGCCAGCAGTGTACCAGGGGCCACCGGGGAGCTGTTTTTT

V: TRBV7-2
size: -
D: -
J: TRBJ2-3
CDR3: CASSSTRGATDTQYF
DNA: TGTGCCAGCAGCTCCACCCGGGGGGCAACAGATACGCAGTATTTT

V: TRBV5-5
size: -
D: TRBD1
J: TRBJ1-4
CDR3: CASSLEGGKGEKLFF
DNA: TGTGCCAGCAGCTTGGAAGGGGGCAAGGGTGAAAAACTGTTTTTT

V: TRBV3-1
size: few
D: -
J: TRBJ2-7
CDR3: CASSDWNSYEQYF
DNA: TGTGCCAGCAGCGACTGGAACTCCTACGAGCAGTACTTC

V: TRBV11-2
size: many
D: -
J: TRBJ1-4
CDR3: CASSFVGTNEKLFF
DNA: TGTGCCAGCAGCTTCGTGGGGACTAATGAAAAACTGTTTTTT

V: TRBV6-2/TRBV6-3
size: few
D: -
J: TRBJ1-1
CDR3: CASSYNGANTEAFF
DNA: TGTGCCAGCAGTTACAATGGCGCGAACACTGAAGCTTTCTTT

V: TRBV19
size: -
D: TRBD1
J: TRBJ2-5
CDR3: CASSMGMRTGVWETQYF
DNA: TGTGCCAGTAGTATGGGTATGAGGACAGGGGTATGGGAGACCCAGTACTTC

V: TRBV6-2/TRBV6-3
size: few
D: -
J: TRBJ1-6
CDR3: CASSYLLRAGVSPLHF
DNA: TGTGCCAGCAGTTACCTCCTTCGCGCCGGGGTTTCACCCCTCCACTTT

V: TRBV7-2
size: few
D: TRBD1
J: TRBJ2-5
CDR3: CASSSAGTGIETQYF
DNA: TGTGCCAGCAGCTCTGCCGGGACAGGGATAGAGACCCAGTACTTC

V: TRBV7-2
size: many
D: -
J: TRBJ2-2
CDR3: CASSRGPGNTGELFF
DNA: TGTGCCAGCAGCAGAGGGCCAGGGAACACCGGGGAGCTGTTTTTT

V: TRBV4-1
size: -
D: TRBD2
J: TRBJ2-3
CDR3: CASSARGRDLTDTQYF
DNA: TGCGCCAGCAGCGCAAGAGGGAGGGACCTCACAGATACGCAGTATTTT

V: TRBV24-1
size: -
D: TRBD1
J: TRBJ2-3
CDR3: CATSEPQGPVVDTQYF
DNA: TGTGCCACCAGTGAGCCACAGGGGCCCGTGGTAGATACGCAGTATTTT

V: TRBV2
size: few
D: -
J: TRBJ2-2
CDR3: CASSDPAGNTGELFF
DNA: TGTGCCAGCAGTGATCCAGCGGGGAACACCGGGGAGCTGTTTTTT

V: TRBV19
size: -
D: TRBD1
J: TRBJ2-3
CDR3: CASSIQPGQVTDTQYF
DNA: TGTGCCAGTAGTATACAACCGGGACAGGTCACAGATACGCAGTATTTT

V: TRBV5-6
size: few
D: TRBD2
J: TRBJ2-3
CDR3: CASSVLAEYTDTQYF
DNA: TGTGCCAGCAGCGTACTAGCGGAGTACACAGATACGCAGTATTTT

V: TRBV7-9
size: -
D: -
J: TRBJ2-1
CDR3: CASSLDEQFF
DNA: TGTGCCAGCAGCTTAGATGAGCAGTTCTTC

V: TRBV24-1
size: few
D: TRBD1
J: TRBJ2-2
CDR3: CATSPGQTDTGELFF
DNA: TGTGCCACCAGTCCGGGACAGACTGACACCGGGGAGCTGTTTTTT

V: TRBV4-2
size: few
D: TRBD2
J: TRBJ2-3
CDR3: CASSQEVQGLAGGTDTQYF
DNA: TGTGCCAGCAGCCAAGAAGTTCAGGGACTAGCGGGTGGGACAGATACGCAGTATTTT

V: TRBV15
size: few
D: -
J: TRBJ1-2
CDR3: CATSRANAGLSYGYTF
DNA: TGTGCCACCAGCAGAGCGAATGCAGGGTTGAGCTATGGCTACACCTTC

V: TRBV5-4
size: -
D: -
J: TRBJ2-7
CDR3: CASSPPGRMEQYF
DNA: TGTGCCAGCAGCCCCCCCGGGCGGATGGAGCAGTACTTC

V: TRBV18
size: few
D: TRBD2
J: TRBJ2-1
CDR3: CASSPLISGLSYNEQFF
DNA: TGTGCCAGCTCACCACTTATTAGCGGGCTCTCCTACAATGAGCAGTTCTTC

V: TRBV12-5
size: few
D: TRBD1
J: TRBJ1-2
CDR3: CASGRTGTNYGYTF
DNA: TGTGCTAGTGGTCGGACAGGGACTAACTATGGCTACACCTTC

V: TRBV29-1
size: many
D: TRBD1
J: TRBJ1-3
CDR3: CSVASRGLGAGNTIYF
DNA: TGCAGCGTTGCCAGCAGGGGGCTTGGCGCTGGAAACACCATATATTTT

V: TRBV27
size: few
D: TRBD2
J: TRBJ2-1
CDR3: CATRTRTSGPYKQFF
DNA: TGTGCCACCAGGACGAGGACTAGCGGCCCCTATAAGCAGTTCTTC